This TCR beta chain comes out of a study of response to subunit inactivated influenza vaccine. Each CDR3 protein is one row after TCRdb ran MiXCR on the RT-PCR reads. Altogether about 540,000 distinct CDR3 sequences are present, around 25% being singletons, with the ten largest covering around 2.8%. V lost 3 bases, J lost 7 bases, and 10 bases stayed unmatched. The CDR3 has 15 amino acids. The germline gives CDR1 DFQATT, CDR2 SNEGSKA (reference sequence). This sample also belongs to another study, concerning T cells expressing NK-cell markers. From that paper: In generating TCR beta cDNA, 5'RACE template switching with UMIs was used. Sorting was limited to alpha-beta TCR-expressing T cells with an anti-gamma-delta TCR antibody in several experiments. Dominant NKG2C+ clonotypes made up roughly 1.0-8% of CD8+ T cells in roughly six donors. Topping the CD3+CD56-NKG2C+ fraction as well were these clonotypes, in a few donors.

Sequencing was performed on CD4+ T cells sorted from PBMCs, taken approximately 13 days after vaccination. The chain is built from TRBV20-1 and TRBJ1-5; 9 nucleotides match TRBD1. The TCR sequence derives from a man between 50 and 59 years old who received an inactivated influenza vaccine. In DNA, the CDR3 is TGCAGTGCTAGGGGGACAGGGACGGGCGGCCAGCCCCAGCATTTT. Its translation is CSARGTGTGGQPQHF.